Listed here is a single T cell receptor beta chain. Its cognate antigen is unknown. The sample originates from a study of OX40 agonist ivuxolimab in advanced cancers. Study-wide findings and caveats: The specificity for antigen of the expanded peripheral T cells was not determined. Near-lowest levels of clonal expansion characterized partial responders at 0.1-3.0 mg/kg. Low normalized T-cell clonal expansion was additionally recorded for some nonresponders.

This table comes from immunoSEQ multiplex PCR, and its TCRdb copy is limited to in-frame clones, with some not included. The repertoire has about 76,000 clones, 80% to 90% of them found once; the top ten carry under 0.25%. Germline lookup yields CDR1 SGHRS and CDR2 YFSETQ. CDR3 size: 14 residues. V lost 2 bases, J lost 0 bases, and 9 bases lay in between. V usage is TRBV5-1 and J usage is TRBJ2-7; D possibly corresponds to TRBD2 (6 bases). This TCR was sampled from an adult with an advanced solid tumor such as melanoma, head and neck, liver or kidney cancer. Specimen: CD4+ or CD8+ T cells sorted from blood, collected in a trial of the OX40 agonist ivuxolimab. The CDR3 region is CASSLFSGSYEQYF. As DNA, the CDR3 is TGCGCCAGCAGCTTATTTAGCGGCTCCTACGAGCAGTACTTC.